This entry concerns a single TCR beta chain. What it binds is unknown. The source of the sample is a study of shared clonotypes between healthy human individuals. About the study: Per donor, three plates held CD4 naive cells, three held CD4 memory, two held CD8 naive and one held CD8 memory. Study findings and constraints: Generation of non-shared clonotypes was less probable than generation of clonotypes shared by all four donors. Sorted-subset sequencing was shown by rarefaction to be incomplete despite large depth.

CDR1 and CDR2 (germline): MDHEN, SYDVKM. Trimming cost V 8 bases and J 8 bases; bases outside gene matches: 7. The CDR3 is 13 residues long. The table came from immunoSEQ multiplex PCR; TCRdb's copy has only in-frame clones and leaves some out. The sample carries hundreds of thousands of clones, approximately 92% recorded once. CD45RO-negative cells were positively selected for CCR7, leaving out terminally differentiated effector memory CD45RA+ cells. The healthy adult donors were HIV-negative and reported no recent acute infections or vaccinations. The receptor's source is a young man in good health. The chain has TRBV28 and TRBJ1-4; 8 nucleotides agree with TRBD1. Material: naive CD8+ T cells sorted from blood. CDR3 amino acids: CASARGRLEKLFF. CDR3 in DNA: TGTGCCAGCGCCAGGGGGCGCTTAGAAAAACTGTTTTTT.